This T cell receptor beta chain comes out of a study of cytomegalovirus exposure and HLA in healthy donors. V shed 3 bases and J 0 bases; nucleotides not matched to a gene: 7. There are 18 residues in the CDR3. CDR1 and CDR2 from the germline V gene are LNHDA and SQIVND (reference sequence). PCR amplification relied on 60 Vbeta primers (plus 13 Jbeta primers). Sequenced by immunoSEQ multiplex PCR; TCRdb stores in-frame clones only, minus some. The table includes about 140,000 clones, around 75% detected once. V gene TRBV19 combines with J gene TRBJ2-6, with 8 bases identical to TRBD2. The receptor's source is a female donor in good health and CMV-seronegative. The specimen sequenced was PBMCs. CDR3 sequence reads: CASSMDGGLVSGANVLTF. CDR3 nucleotide sequence: TGTGCCAGTAGTATGGACGGGGGACTAGTCTCTGGGGCCAACGTCCTGACTTTC.